Described below is a single T cell receptor (beta chain) sequence and its context. The record originates from a study of blood T cell repertoires in COVID-19. On the study more broadly: There were acute and convalescent COVID-19 samples, and they came from the United States, Italy and Spain. T cells, B-cell-depleted T cells, or PBMCs provided the cDNA or gDNA that served as material.

The table came from immunoSEQ multiplex PCR; TCRdb's copy has only in-frame clones and leaves some out. The sample yields about 78,000 clones, around 87% seen once. This CDR3 is 15 amino acids long. Germline V lookup: CDR1 LNHDA, CDR2 SQIVND (reference sequence). The V end was cut by 6 bases, the J end by 7 bases, with 19 bases between. The source material was peripheral blood. This clonotype was obtained from a woman older than 75 with active or convalescent COVID-19. This chain links TRBV19 with TRBJ1-5; a weak D match, TRBD1 (5 bases). In nucleotides, the CDR3 is TGTGCCAGTAGACCCGCCGTAAAGCGGGACCAGCCCCAGCATTTT. Amino acid sequence: CASRPAVKRDQPQHF. Using reference TRBV19 and TRBJ1-5 for the parts outside the CDR3, the full variable domain is DGGITQSPKYLFRKEGQNVTLSCEQNLNHDAMYWYRQDPGQGLRLIYYSQIVNDFQKGDIAEGYSVSREKKESFPLTVTSAQKNPTAFYLCASRPAVKRDQPQHFGDGTRLSIL.